This is a list of T cell receptor beta chains from one sample in a study of human T cells and chemical hapten exposure. TCRdb fed the RACE reads into MiXCR, producing one record per CDR3 protein. The repertoire holds fewer than 200,000 distinct CDR3 sequences, with under 25% as singletons. The material sequenced was whole blood, taken in connection with sensitization to the hapten diphenylcyclopropenone (DPC). These receptors all stem from a woman between 50 and 59 years old with alopecia areata. Some clones in this sample may be carry-over from other donors' samples. CDR3s include the opening cysteine and the closing phenylalanine or tryptophan. D genes are given only for firm matches. The listing skips clone size in some rows; elsewhere it reads once, few, many or a size class.

>TRBJ2-1|NA|few|TRBV2|11
CASTTYNEQFF
TGTGCCAGCACCACATACAATGAGCAGTTCTTC
>TRBJ1-2|NA|few|TRBV21-1|14
CASSPRDRGHGYTF
TGTGCCAGCAGCCCCCGGGACAGGGGCCATGGCTACACCTTC
>TRBJ1-1|NA|few|TRBV20-1|12
CSASRGPTEAFF
TGCAGTGCTAGTCGTGGGCCCACTGAAGCTTTCTTT
>TRBJ2-7|TRBD1|few|TRBV5-1|15
CASSLKPQGAYEQYF
TGCGCCAGCAGCTTGAAACCCCAGGGGGCGTACGAGCAGTACTTC
>TRBJ1-5|TRBD1|NA|TRBV20-1|12
CSAGQGAQPQHF
TGCAGTGCTGGACAGGGTGCCCAGCCCCAGCATTTT
>TRBJ2-5|NA|NA|TRBV20-1|14
CSARGSAIQETQYF
TGCAGTGCTAGAGGAAGCGCAATCCAAGAGACCCAGTACTTC
>TRBJ2-1|TRBD2|few|TRBV20-1|15
CSAEKLAGGYNEQFF
TGCAGTGCTGAGAAACTAGCGGGAGGATACAATGAGCAGTTCTTC
>TRBJ1-2|TRBD1|NA|TRBV20-1|14
CSARRTGIVYGYTF
TGCAGTGCTAGACGGACAGGGATTGTCTATGGCTACACCTTC
>TRBJ1-2|TRBD1|NA|TRBV5-1|14
CASSRLDRGYGYTF
TGCGCCAGCAGCCGATTGGACAGGGGCTATGGCTACACCTTC
>TRBJ1-5|NA|NA|TRBV20-1|13
CSAGQGGDQPQHF
TGCAGTGCTGGCCAGGGTGGGGATCAGCCCCAGCATTTT
>TRBJ1-3|NA|NA|TRBV7-9|14
CASSLSTGSDTIYF
TGTGCCAGCAGCTTAAGTACAGGGAGCGACACCATATATTTT
>TRBJ1-1|NA|few|TRBV12-3/TRBV12-4|13
CASSLRGKTEAFF
TGTGCCAGCAGTTTAAGGGGTAAAACTGAAGCTTTCTTT
>TRBJ2-1|NA|NA|TRBV20-1|13
CSAGGDPYNEQFF
TGCAGTGCAGGAGGAGACCCCTACAATGAGCAGTTCTTC
>TRBJ2-1|NA|NA|TRBV20-1|16
CSAERSGLSTYNEQFF
TGCAGTGCGGAACGCTCGGGGTTATCCACCTACAATGAGCAGTTCTTC
>TRBJ2-3|NA|NA|TRBV9|14
CASSVGHTTDTQYF
TGTGCCAGCAGCGTAGGACACACCACAGATACGCAGTATTTT
>TRBJ2-5|TRBD2|few|TRBV15|15
CATSTGTSGKETQYF
TGTGCCACCAGCACCGGGACTAGCGGAAAAGAGACCCAGTACTTC